This TCR beta chain was sequenced during a study of early T cells in non-severe SARS-CoV-2 infection. Background on the study: Sequencing used unsorted whole-blood bulk RNA, so chains lack pairing.

The CDR3 consists of 14 residues. Looked up from germline, CDR1 is MNHEY and CDR2 is SMNVEV (reference sequence). The V and J ends lost 7 bases and 3 bases respectively, with 16 bases between them. Individual cDNA molecules each received unique molecular identifiers attached to them. TCRdb re-called the 5' RACE reads through MiXCR, storing one row per CDR3 protein. Of under 80,000 distinct CDR3 sequences in the sample, around 13% were seen once. The receptor was derived from an adult who was a healthcare worker with PCR-confirmed SARS-CoV-2 infection or an uninfected control (not recorded which). The chain couples TRBV27 to TRBJ2-7, with a weak D call TRBD1 (6 bases). Sequencing was done on a sample of whole blood. CDR3 DNA sequence: TGTGCCAGCACCCAGACAGGTCCAGGCTACGAGCAGTACTTC. Amino acid sequence: CASTQTGPGYEQYF.